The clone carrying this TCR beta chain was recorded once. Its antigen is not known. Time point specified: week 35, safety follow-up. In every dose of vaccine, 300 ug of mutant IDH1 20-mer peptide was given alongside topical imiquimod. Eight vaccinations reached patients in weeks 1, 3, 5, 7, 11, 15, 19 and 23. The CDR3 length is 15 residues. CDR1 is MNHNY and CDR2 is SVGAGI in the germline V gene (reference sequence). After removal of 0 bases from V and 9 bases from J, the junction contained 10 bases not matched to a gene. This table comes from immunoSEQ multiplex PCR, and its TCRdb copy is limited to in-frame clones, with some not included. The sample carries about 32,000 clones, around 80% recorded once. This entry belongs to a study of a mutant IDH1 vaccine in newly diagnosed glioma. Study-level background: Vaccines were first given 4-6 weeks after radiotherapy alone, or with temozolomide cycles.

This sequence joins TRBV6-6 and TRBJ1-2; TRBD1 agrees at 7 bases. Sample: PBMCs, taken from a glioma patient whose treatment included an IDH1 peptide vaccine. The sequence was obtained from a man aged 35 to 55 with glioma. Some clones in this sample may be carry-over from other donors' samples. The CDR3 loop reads CASSYSIIGTVRYTF. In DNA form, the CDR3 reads TGTGCCAGCAGTTACTCGATTATCGGGACAGTCCGCTACACCTTC.